This paragraph reports one T cell receptor beta chain. This specimen comes from a study of blood T cell repertoires in COVID-19. This CDR3 contains 16 residues. CDR1 is LNHNV, CDR2 YYDKDF, per germline (reference sequence). J gave up 2 bases and V 5 bases, and 8 bases lay outside the gene matches. The repertoire was sequenced with immunoSEQ multiplex PCR; TCRdb's copy has only in-frame clones and lacks some. The profile shows approximately 290,000 clones, about 88% of them singletons. The TCR originated in a woman in her sixties or seventies with acute or convalescent COVID-19. The sample consisted of peripheral blood. V is TRBV15 and J is TRBJ2-5; 10 positions agree with TRBD1. The chain's CDR3 is CATSLRGTGAQETQYF. The CDR3 nucleotides are TGTGCCACCAGCCTCCGGGGGACAGGGGCGCAAGAGACCCAGTACTTC.